Shown below are 10 T cell receptor beta chains from a single sample sequenced in a study of T cell repertoires in cytomegalovirus infection. No cognate antigen is known for these TCRs. Via MiXCR, TCRdb re-called the reads, giving one row per CDR3 protein. This table holds about 900,000 distinct CDR3 sequences, 30% to 40% found once. The starting material was cultured CD8+ T cells from PBMCs, obtained from culture after CMV antigen stimulation. All receptors come from a human donor in good health (CMV status not recorded). Some clones in this sample may be carry-over from other donors' samples.

The rearrangement links TRBV20-1 to TRBJ2-7, with a possible D match to TRBD1 (5 bases). The germline CDR1 and CDR2 sequences are DFQATT and SNEGSKA (reference sequence). Trimming shortened V by 3 bases and J by 6 bases, and 15 bases separated the two germline ends. This CDR3 has 13 residues. CDR3 sequence (DNA): TGCAGTGCTAGGGAAAGGGGTATGATCGAGCAGTACTTC. Translation gives CSARERGMIEQYF.

The rearrangement joins TRBV6-1 to TRBJ2-3; D perhaps matches TRBD2 (5 bases). Germline values: CDR1 MNHNS, CDR2 SASEGT. This CDR3 is 15 amino acids long. V shed 6 bases and J shed 2 bases, with 15 bases lying between them. The CDR3 bases are TGTGCCAGCAGGTCACTAGAGTTCGACACAGATACGCAGTATTTT. It translates to CASRSLEFDTDTQYF.

This clonotype was seen a handful of times. The chain combines TRBV7-9 with TRBJ2-1, with 7 bases identical to TRBD2. The germline gives CDR1 SEHNR, CDR2 FQNEAQ (reference sequence). The trim removed 8 bases at V and 4 bases at J, leaving 5 bases unmatched. The CDR3 loop spans 13 amino acids. CDR3 region: CASAIGGYNEQFF. CDR3 in DNA: TGTGCCAGCGCTATCGGGGGGTACAATGAGCAGTTCTTC.

This clonotype was seen a handful of times. V gene TRBV28 combines with J gene TRBJ2-5; D possibly matches TRBD1 or TRBD2 (5 bases each). CDR3 length: 13 residues. The germline gives CDR1 MDHEN, CDR2 SYDVKM. Trimming pared 3 bases from V and 5 bases from J, leaving 10 bases between. The DNA of the CDR3 is TGTGCCAGCAGTTTTCGGGGCGTGGAGACCCAGTACTTC. Protein: CASSFRGVETQYF.

The chain couples TRBV7-9 to TRBJ1-2; D not certain. Germline values: CDR1 SEHNR, CDR2 FQNEAQ (reference sequence). Trimming took off 5 bases at V and 3 bases at J, with 10 bases between the two ends. CDR3 size: 13 residues. In DNA form, the CDR3 reads TGTGCCAGCAGCCGGGCCTCGGACTATGGCTACACCTTC. Protein sequence: CASSRASDYGYTF.

The table lists this clonotype with a few counts. CDR3 bases: TGCGCCAGCAGCCGGCTGGGGAGTCCTTCAAATGAGCAGTTCTTC. Encoded protein: CASSRLGSPSNEQFF. The genes are TRBV4-1 and TRBJ2-1; TRBD2 might be the D (5 bases). In germline, CDR1 is MGHRA, CDR2 YSYEKL. The CDR3 consists of 15 residues. The V and J ends lost 4 bases and 7 bases respectively, with 17 bases between them.

This clonotype was detected only once. A much larger clone differs from this one at a single base, so this may be a read error. CDR3 bases: TGTGTCAGCAGCTTTACAGGATCCCACACAGATACGCAGTATTTT. The encoded protein is CVSSFTGSHTDTQYF. J is TRBJ2-3 and V is TRBV7-6; TRBD1 might be the D (5 bases). The CDR3 covers 15 residues. The germline V gene encodes CDR1 SGHVS and CDR2 FNYEAQ.

This clonotype was seen repeatedly, ten times or more. The chain uses TRBV7-6 and TRBJ1-4; TRBD1 is a possible D gene (6 bases). The germline V gene has CDR1 SGHVS and CDR2 FNYEAQ. Between the trimmed V and J ends, which lost 5 bases and 8 bases, there was a span of 15 bases. The CDR3 extends over 14 amino acids. As DNA, the CDR3 is TGTGCCAGCAGCGCCCAGGGGCTGGACGAAAAACTGTTTTTT. Amino acid sequence: CASSAQGLDEKLFF.

This chain connects TRBV5-6 to TRBJ1-1; D ambiguous. Trimming pared 4 bases from V and 0 bases from J, leaving 13 bases between. CDR1 is SGHDT and CDR2 is YYEEEE in the germline V gene. CDR3 size: 15 residues. The CDR3 sequence is CASSPVWPVNTEAFF. The CDR3 DNA follows: TGTGCCAGCAGCCCCGTTTGGCCCGTGAACACTGAAGCTTTCTTT.

The V and J genes are TRBV10-3 and TRBJ1-2; no reliable D call. V was cut by 8 bases and J by 2 bases, with 6 bases left in between. The germline V gene has CDR1 ENHRY and CDR2 SYGVKD. This CDR3 has 11 amino acids. The CDR3 DNA is TGTGCCATCCGGGAGAACTATGGCTACACCTTC. Translation: CAIRENYGYTF.